These T cell receptor beta chains were read from a single sample in a study of cytomegalovirus exposure and HLA in healthy donors. Some clones are missing from TCRdb's copy, which holds only in-frame ones; the method was immunoSEQ multiplex PCR. In the table there are over 150,000 clones, almost 80% of which are singletons. Source material: PBMCs. The receptors originated from a woman aged 50 to 65 in good health and CMV-seronegative. The CDR3 runs from the conserved cysteine through the conserved F or W. The D gene is left open where the match is weak. Rows may omit the clone size; those that give it use once, few, many or a size class.

D gene,V gene,clone size,J gene,CDR3 DNA,CDR3 protein
-,TRBV7-2,-,TRBJ1-1,TGTGCCAGCAGCCCCCTGGCTGGACAGCTGAGAGTAGCTTTCTTT,CASSPLAGQLRVAFF
-,TRBV7-2,-,TRBJ2-3,TGTGCCAGCAGCCCGGGTGCAGCCGCTACGCAGTATTTT,CASSPGAAATQYF
-,TRBV7-2,-,TRBJ1-5,TGTGCCAGCAGCCCCCGTACGAGTATAGGGGATCAGCCCCAGCATTTT,CASSPRTSIGDQPQHF
-,TRBV5-1,-,TRBJ2-2,TGCGCCAGCAGCGACCAGGGAGGAGCGGGCACCGGGGAGCTGTTTTTT,CASSDQGGAGTGELFF
TRBD1,TRBV7-8,-,TRBJ1-4,TGTGCCAGCAGCCCTCGGACAGGCTCTAATGAAAAACTGTTTTTT,CASSPRTGSNEKLFF
TRBD1,TRBV19,-,TRBJ1-2,TGTGCCAGTAGCAGGGACAGGGGAGACTATGGCTACACCTTC,CASSRDRGDYGYTF
-,TRBV9,-,TRBJ1-3,TGTGCCAGCAGCGTGACGGACAGCCGCTCTGGAAACACCATATATTTT,CASSVTDSRSGNTIYF
TRBD2,TRBV27,-,TRBJ2-5,TGTGCCAGCAGTTTATCGCCTAGCGGGGGACAAGAGACCCAGTACTTC,CASSLSPSGGQETQYF
TRBD1,TRBV6-1,few,TRBJ1-1,TGTGCCAGCAGTGAGTCTGAGACAGGGAGGACTGAAGCTTTCTTT,CASSESETGRTEAFF
-,TRBV30,-,TRBJ2-7,TGTGCCTGGAGTGGTCAGGGGTACGAGCAGTACTTC,CAWSGQGYEQYF
-,TRBV30,-,TRBJ2-7,TGTGCCTGGAGGAATCGGGCAGGGACCTACGAGCAGTACTTC,CAWRNRAGTYEQYF
TRBD1,TRBV6-4,-,TRBJ2-1,TGTGCCAGCAGTGAAGGGGACAGGCCCGCTGAGATGATCTTC,CASSEGDRPAEMIF
-,TRBV4-2,-,TRBJ2-5,TGTGCCAGCAGCCAAGAGCCTACTGGGGGACTGGGCAAGACCCAGTACTTC,CASSQEPTGGLGKTQYF
-,TRBV28,-,TRBJ1-1,TGTGCCAGCAGTACACTGACGACACCGCTCATGAACACTGAAGCTTTCTTT,CASSTLTTPLMNTEAFF
TRBD2,TRBV6-1,-,TRBJ2-7,TGTGCCACCTACCTGTGGACTAGCGCCAGTTACGAGCAGTACTTC,CATYLWTSASYEQYF
TRBD2,TRBV5-1,-,TRBJ2-3,TGCGCCAGCAGCTTGGGACTAGCGAAACTAGATACGCAGTATTTT,CASSLGLAKLDTQYF
TRBD1,TRBV29-1,-,TRBJ2-7,TGCAGCGTTGAGGGACAGGGATACGAGCAGTACTTC,CSVEGQGYEQYF
-,TRBV19,-,TRBJ1-4,TGTGCCACCTTCCAAACTACGGCGGGAGGTAAACTGTTTTTT,CATFQTTAGGKLFF
TRBD1,TRBV5-5,-,TRBJ1-2,TGTGCCAGCAGGTCACTCACCGGGACAGGGGATGGCTACACCTTC,CASRSLTGTGDGYTF
TRBD1,TRBV5-1,-,TRBJ2-1,TGCGCCAGCAGCCCCTCAGGGGGCTACAATGAGCAGTTCTTC,CASSPSGGYNEQFF
TRBD2,TRBV27,-,TRBJ2-2,TGTGCCAGCAGTTTATTAGCGGGGGGTACCGGGGAGCTGTTTTTT,CASSLLAGGTGELFF
TRBD1,TRBV7-9,-,TRBJ1-3,TGTGCCAGCAGCCTGGAGGGAACAGGGGCCTCTGGAAACACCATATATTTT,CASSLEGTGASGNTIYF
-,TRBV7-3,-,TRBJ2-7,TGTGCCAGCAGTCCCGGTGCCCGGGGTAGCTCCTACGAGCAGTACTTC,CASSPGARGSSYEQYF
TRBD1,TRBV10-3,-,TRBJ1-5,TGTGCCATCAGTGCGCGACAGGGCGACAATCAGCCCCAGCATTTT,CAISARQGDNQPQHF
TRBD2,TRBV6-5,-,TRBJ2-7,TGTGCCAGCAGTTACTGGAGTAGCGGGGCCTACGAGCAGTACTTC,CASSYWSSGAYEQYF
-,TRBV5-4,-,TRBJ1-1,TGTGCCAGCAGCACAACAGGGTGCTTGTCTGAAGCTTTCTTT,CASSTTGCLSEAFF
-,TRBV18,-,TRBJ1-1,TGTGCCAGCTCACCCCAGGGGACTGAAGCTTTCTTT,CASSPQGTEAFF
-,TRBV18,-,TRBJ1-5,TGTGCCAGCTCACCACCCATGTCTCAGGGATATCAGCCCCAGCATTTT,CASSPPMSQGYQPQHF
TRBD1,TRBV9,once,TRBJ2-1,TGTGCCAGCAGCACCCGGGACAGTAACAATGAGCAGTTCTTC,CASSTRDSNNEQFF
TRBD2,TRBV15,-,TRBJ2-1,TGTGCCACCAGCTCGGGACTAGCGCCGAATGAGCAGTTCTTC,CATSSGLAPNEQFF
TRBD1,TRBV7-9,-,TRBJ2-7,TGTGCCAGCAGCCCACATGGGGGACAGGTAACCTACGAGCAGTACTTC,CASSPHGGQVTYEQYF
-,TRBV28,-,TRBJ1-2,TGTGCCAGCAGTTTATCAGGGTTCTATGGCTACACCTTC,CASSLSGFYGYTF
TRBD1,TRBV27,-,TRBJ2-3,TGTGCCAGCAGTTTACCTACAGGGGGCAGGGCAGATACGCAGTATTTT,CASSLPTGGRADTQYF
-,TRBV10-3,-,TRBJ1-1,TGTGCCATCAGTGGACCTAATGGGGAGCGTAAGGCTGAAGCTTTCTTT,CAISGPNGERKAEAFF
TRBD1,TRBV2,once,TRBJ1-2,TGTGCCAGCAGTGAGACAGGGGACTATGGCTACACCTTC,CASSETGDYGYTF
-,TRBV5-1,-,TRBJ1-1,TGCGCCAGCAGCTTTGATTTGGGGGGGAGCACTGAAGCTTTCTTT,CASSFDLGGSTEAFF
TRBD2,TRBV14,-,TRBJ2-1,TGTGGCGGGGGACTAAGGGTGTCCTACAATGAGCAGTTCTTC,CGGGLRVSYNEQFF
-,TRBV10-3,-,TRBJ2-1,TGTGCCATCGGGACTTTGGGAGGTGAGCAGTTCTTC,CAIGTLGGEQFF
-,TRBV28,-,TRBJ2-5,TGTGCCAGCAGCTCTCTAGGGAGTCGGGAGACCCAGTACTTC,CASSSLGSRETQYF
TRBD1,TRBV5-4,once,TRBJ1-2,TGTGCCAGCAGCCCCGACAGGGAGATCGGCTACACCTTC,CASSPDREIGYTF
TRBD1,TRBV4-3,-,TRBJ2-7,TGCGCCAGCAGCCAAGCTGGGGGGGACAGGGACCACGAGCAGTACTTC,CASSQAGGDRDHEQYF
TRBD1,TRBV5-1,-,TRBJ1-5,TGCGCCAGCAGGCGGGACAGCGGGCAGCCCCAGCATTTT,CASRRDSGQPQHF
-,TRBV19,-,TRBJ1-3,TGTGCCAGTAGTTTCGGCCGGGACTGGGCTGGAAACACCATATATTTT,CASSFGRDWAGNTIYF
TRBD2,TRBV2,-,TRBJ2-5,TGTGCCAGCGGGGGACTAGCGGGCGTCCAAGAGACCCAGTACTTC,CASGGLAGVQETQYF
TRBD1,TRBV18,once,TRBJ2-7,TGTGCCAGCTCACCACTCCGGGACAGGGCTTACTACGAGCAGTACTTC,CASSPLRDRAYYEQYF
-,TRBV7-9,few,TRBJ1-1,TGTGCCAGCAGCTTCGCACAGGGCTCGAACACTGAAGCTTTCTTT,CASSFAQGSNTEAFF
TRBD2,TRBV4-2,-,TRBJ2-7,TGTGCCAGCAGCCCTTCCCAGCGGGAGGGCGTATACGAGCAGTACTTC,CASSPSQREGVYEQYF
TRBD2,TRBV6-5,-,TRBJ2-1,TGTGCCAGCAGTTACCAGACGGGACTAGCAAATGAGCAGTTCTTC,CASSYQTGLANEQFF
TRBD1,TRBV7-2,-,TRBJ2-5,TGTGCCAGCAGCCGGGACAGGGAGACTTGGGAGACCCAGTACTTC,CASSRDRETWETQYF
-,TRBV6-5,-,TRBJ2-7,TGTGCCAGCAGTTACCCAGGGACCTACGAGCAGTACTTC,CASSYPGTYEQYF